The 25 T cell receptor beta chains presented below share a single source sample, sequenced in a study of T-cell memory formation after mild COVID-19. TCRdb fed the 5' RACE reads into MiXCR, producing one record per CDR3 protein. The table records 500,000 to 650,000 distinct CDR3 sequences, roughly 20% of them present only once. Sequenced input: PBMCs or a T cell subset sorted from them (not recorded which). The source of these receptors is an adult woman who had mild COVID-19 (a few samples of this study predate the infection). Cell type and time point are not known.

The sample holds a few counts of this clonotype. The J gene is TRBJ2-7, the V gene TRBV4-2; 7 bases agree with TRBD1. CDR3 size: 14 residues. V dropped 4 bases and J dropped 3; count of bases not matched to a gene: 6. The V gene's germline CDR1 is LGHNA and CDR2 YNFKEQ. CDR3 region: CASSPGQMVYEQYF. CDR3 nucleotide sequence: TGTGCCAGCAGCCCGGGACAGATGGTCTACGAGCAGTACTTC.

This clonotype has more than one count but fewer than ten. This sequence joins TRBV11-2 and TRBJ2-5; 9 bases line up with TRBD2. Germline V CDR1 and CDR2: SGHAT, FQNNGV. J gave up 7 bases and V 1 base, and 10 bases lay outside the gene matches. CDR3 length: 16 residues. This CDR3 is CASSLGSAGGLGTQYF. CDR3 sequence (DNA): TGTGCCAGCAGCTTAGGGTCAGCGGGGGGATTGGGGACCCAGTACTTC.

The rearrangement links TRBV7-9 to TRBJ2-7; D might be TRBD1 or TRBD2, each matching 5 bases. The germline V and J ends were trimmed by 6 bases and 2 bases, with 11 bases remaining between them. In germline, CDR1 is SEHNR, CDR2 FQNEAQ (reference sequence). The CDR3 has 13 amino acids. For the CDR3, the DNA is TGTGCCAGCAGGGCCCAGGGAGCCTACGAGCAGTACTTC. It translates to CASRAQGAYEQYF.

The rearrangement uses TRBV20-1 and TRBJ1-1; a weak D match, TRBD1 (5 bases). This CDR3 comprises 13 residues. Germline loops: CDR1 DFQATT, CDR2 SNEGSKA (reference sequence). Trimming took off 3 bases at V and 1 base at J, with 9 bases between the two ends. The DNA for the CDR3 is TGCAGTGCTAGCGTCGGACAGAACACTGAAGCTTTCTTT. It specifies CSASVGQNTEAFF.

This chain uses TRBV6-5 with TRBJ2-7; D remains unclear. CDR1 is MNHEY and CDR2 is SVGAGI in the germline V gene. The CDR3 runs 12 residues. Trimming removed 4 bases at V and 2 bases at J, with 6 bases between. The CDR3 region is CASSSLPYEQYF. The CDR3 DNA reads as TGTGCCAGCAGTTCCCTCCCCTACGAGCAGTACTTC.

This clonotype was seen at least ten times. The chain employs TRBV5-6 and TRBJ1-2, with 7 nucleotides matching TRBD1. This CDR3 comprises 13 residues. The germline V gene has CDR1 SGHDT and CDR2 YYEEEE. Unmatched junction bases numbered 4, after V lost 6 bases and J lost 2 bases. The CDR3, as DNA: TGTGCCAGCAACAACAGGGGAAACTATGGCTACACCTTC. Its translation is CASNNRGNYGYTF.

This clonotype was picked up a small number of times. V gene TRBV9 combines with J gene TRBJ2-2; 10 nucleotides agree with TRBD2. Germline V lookup: CDR1 SGDLS, CDR2 YYNGEE. Unmatched junction bases numbered 3, after V lost 0 bases and J lost 1 base. The CDR3 consists of 17 residues. The CDR3 here is CASSVAASGGNTGELFF. The CDR3 nucleotides are TGTGCCAGCAGCGTAGCGGCTAGCGGGGGGAACACCGGGGAGCTGTTTTTT.

This clonotype was recorded a few times. The chain uses TRBV11-2 and TRBJ1-3, with TRBD1 matching 7 bases. Germline assignment: CDR1 SGHAT and CDR2 FQNNGV. Losses at the gene ends were 6 bases for V and 3 bases for J; bases not matched to a gene: 5. This CDR3 comprises 14 residues. For the CDR3, the DNA is TGTGCCAGCAGTCCACAGGGGCTTGGAAACACCATATATTTT. This gives the protein CASSPQGLGNTIYF.

The chain uses TRBV20-1 and TRBJ2-7, with TRBD1 identical over 11 bases. V trimming: 4 bases; J trimming: 4 bases; junction bases outside the gene matches: 6. This CDR3 is 14 amino acids long. CDR1 DFQATT and CDR2 SNEGSKA come from the germline V gene (reference sequence). For the CDR3, the DNA is TGCAGTGCTACCGGACAGGGGGCAAGGTACGAGCAGTACTTC. It specifies CSATGQGARYEQYF.

Here the CDR3 DNA reads TGTGCCAGCAGTTTAACTAGCGACAACACCGGGGAGCTGTTTTTT. Amino acid sequence: CASSLTSDNTGELFF. This rearrangement joins TRBV28 to TRBJ2-2; 7 bases line up with TRBD2. Trimming took 2 bases from V and 2 from J; bases not matched to a gene: 2. The CDR3 runs 15 residues. The germline gives CDR1 MDHEN, CDR2 SYDVKM.

This clonotype was detected only a few times. The rearrangement uses TRBV6-1 and TRBJ2-3, with 9 bases identical to TRBD1. Germline CDR1 and CDR2: MNHNS and SASEGT. This CDR3 region has 15 residues. V lost 4 bases to trimming and J lost 5 bases; unmatched junction nucleotides: 7. The CDR3 nucleotides read TGTGCCAGCAGTGTGTGGACAGGGGCGGGAGATACGCAGTATTTT. It translates to CASSVWTGAGDTQYF.

This chain joins TRBV25-1 and TRBJ1-2; tentative D call: TRBD1 (6 bases). V shed 2 bases and J shed 0 bases, with 10 bases lying between them. CDR3 length equals 15 residues. In germline, CDR1 is MGHDK, CDR2 SYGVNS. CDR3 in amino acids: CASSEGGLPNYGYTF. The CDR3, as DNA: TGTGCCAGCAGTGAAGGGGGCTTACCTAACTATGGCTACACCTTC.

This clonotype was seen a handful of times. The chain links TRBV3-1 to TRBJ1-3, with D possibly being TRBD1 (5 bases). This CDR3 has 14 residues. V was cut by 5 bases and J by 6 bases, with 14 bases left in between. CDR1 is LGHDT and CDR2 is YNNKEL in the germline V gene (reference sequence). The CDR3 coding sequence is TGTGCCAGCAGCTACGACAGAAAAATAAACACCATATATTTT. Translating it yields CASSYDRKINTIYF.

The genes are TRBV12-3 or TRBV12-4 and TRBJ2-1, with D tentatively TRBD1 (6 bases). Trimming removed 7 bases from V and 3 bases from J, with 10 bases in between. This CDR3 comprises 13 residues. CDR3 DNA sequence: TGTGCCAGCACCAGGGGCGTCTACAATGAGCAGTTCTTC. Residues: CASTRGVYNEQFF.

The V and J genes are TRBV9 and TRBJ2-2, with D tentatively TRBD1 (5 bases). Germline V lookup: CDR1 SGDLS, CDR2 YYNGEE. This CDR3 spans 14 amino acids. Trimming took 0 bases from V and 4 from J, leaving 7 bases between them. CDR3 nucleotide sequence: TGTGCCAGCAGCGTAGTTCAGGGCACCGGGGAGCTGTTTTTT. Residues: CASSVVQGTGELFF.

This clonotype was recorded a few times. V and J are TRBV3-1 and TRBJ2-7; 8 bases are a match to TRBD1. Germline-derived CDR1 and CDR2 are LGHDT and YNNKEL (reference sequence). CDR3 length: 16 amino acids. The ends lost 3 bases at V and 0 bases at J; junction bases unmatched: 7. The CDR3 nucleotides read TGTGCCAGCAGCCAGCAGGGGGCTGACGGCTCCTACGAGCAGTACTTC. Its protein product is CASSQQGADGSYEQYF.

The chain uses TRBV30 and TRBJ2-3; D may be TRBD1 (6 bases). Trimming took off 2 bases at V and 0 bases at J, with 18 bases between the two ends. The germline V gene has CDR1 GTSNPN and CDR2 SVGIG (reference sequence). The CDR3 is made up of 17 amino acids. The CDR3 region is CAWSPAGAPLSTDTQYF. The CDR3 DNA sequence: TGTGCCTGGAGTCCCGCAGGGGCCCCCCTCAGCACAGATACGCAGTATTTT.

The sample holds one count of this clonotype. V and J are TRBV28 and TRBJ2-2, with D tentatively TRBD1 (6 bases). CDR3 size: 13 residues. Germline assignment: CDR1 MDHEN and CDR2 SYDVKM. The CDR3 region is CVVGHTNTGELFF. CDR3 in DNA: TGTGTAGTGGGACATACTAACACCGGGGAGCTGTTTTTT. The variable domain in full, with the rest retrieved from reference TRBV28 and TRBJ2-2, is DVKVTQSSRYLVKRTGEKVFLECVQDMDHENMFWYRQDPGLGLRLIYFSYDVKMKEKGDIPEGYSVSREKKERFSLILESASTNQTSMYLCVVGHTNTGELFFGEGSRLTVL.

This chain uses TRBV5-1 with TRBJ2-3; no definite D call. The CDR3 is 12 residues long. Between the trimmed V and J ends, which lost 2 bases and 6 bases, there was a span of 7 bases. In germline, CDR1 is SGHRS, CDR2 YFSETQ. The CDR3 nucleotides read TGCGCCAGCAGCTTTACAGTCGATACGCAGTATTTT. Amino acids: CASSFTVDTQYF.

The chain recombines TRBV5-1 with TRBJ2-1; D ambiguous. The V and J ends lost 4 bases and 0 bases respectively, with 14 bases between them. The germline CDR1 and CDR2 sequences are SGHRS and YFSETQ. The CDR3 covers 16 residues. The CDR3 is CASSVNWGTSYNEQFF. The CDR3 region has the DNA TGCGCCAGCAGCGTTAACTGGGGAACCTCCTACAATGAGCAGTTCTTC.

This clonotype was counted a few times. J is TRBJ2-3 and V is TRBV7-3; 9 bases fit TRBD2. This CDR3 comprises 16 residues. V was pared by 5 bases and J by 3 bases, with 9 bases of the junction left unmatched. Germline-derived CDR1 and CDR2 are SGHTA and FQGTGA. CDR3 amino acids: CASSQGDSGGTDTQYF. The CDR3 DNA reads TGTGCCAGCAGCCAGGGTGACAGCGGGGGGACAGATACGCAGTATTTT.

This clonotype has more than one count but fewer than ten. The V and J genes are TRBV4-1 and TRBJ2-1; 8 positions agree with TRBD1. Germline CDR1 is MGHRA and CDR2 is YSYEKL. Losses at the gene ends were 4 bases for V and 8 bases for J; bases not matched to a gene: 13. The CDR3 totals 16 residues. CDR3 protein: CASSRQGLGSLDEQFF. Here the CDR3 DNA reads TGCGCCAGCAGCCGACAGGGGCTAGGATCTCTGGATGAGCAGTTCTTC.

This clonotype was observed at least ten times. This sequence joins TRBV5-1 and TRBJ1-1, with TRBD1 matching over 7 bases. The V gene's germline CDR1 is SGHRS and CDR2 YFSETQ. This CDR3 spans 13 amino acids. After removal of 8 bases from V and 1 base from J, the junction contained 5 bases not matched to a gene. The CDR3 loop reads CASSTGQNTEAFF. The CDR3 region has the DNA TGCGCCAGTTCGACAGGGCAGAACACTGAAGCTTTCTTT.

V usage is TRBV20-1 and J usage is TRBJ1-5; no clear D. This CDR3 spans 11 amino acids. The germline V gene encodes CDR1 DFQATT and CDR2 SNEGSKA (reference sequence). Trimming removed 5 bases from V and 16 bases from J, with 18 bases in between. CDR3 bases: TGCAGTGCTGTGGACGGCTTGAAGAAACATTTT. It specifies CSAVDGLKKHF.

This clonotype appeared a few times. The J gene is TRBJ2-3, the V gene TRBV7-2, with 16 nucleotides matching TRBD2. Trimming removed 1 base from V and 6 bases from J; junction bases left unmatched: 7. CDR1 is SGHTA, CDR2 FQGNSA, per germline. The CDR3 is made up of 18 amino acids. The CDR3 spells CASSLEGLAGGPGDTQYF. Here the CDR3 DNA reads TGTGCCAGCAGCTTAGAGGGACTAGCGGGAGGGCCTGGGGATACGCAGTATTTT. The whole variable domain, filled in from reference TRBV7-2 and TRBJ2-3, reads GAGVSQSPSNKVTEKGKDVELRCDPISGHTALYWYRQSLGQGLEFLIYFQGNSAPDKSGLPSDRFSAERTGGSVSTLTIQRTQQEDSAVYLCASSLEGLAGGPGDTQYFGPGTRLTVL.